This T cell receptor (beta chain) derives from a study of lymphopenia after photon versus proton radiotherapy. Sequencing used immunoSEQ multiplex PCR; TCRdb keeps in-frame clones, though not all of them. The sample has about 160,000 clones, around 85% seen once. Worth noting for this clone: Its target is not known.

Study-level findings and limits: After lymphocyte nadir, photon-treated repertoires showed oligoclonal expansion, especially CD8+ Temra. In patients who died, overall survival fell as post-nadir TCR diversity dropped more. Proton therapy kept repertoires fairly stable, unlike photons, which gained effector/memory cells.

The CDR3 is 11 residues long. V was shortened by 5 bases and J by 4 bases, with 6 bases between the two germline ends. CDR1 is SGHTA and CDR2 is FQGNSA in the germline V gene. This specimen was peripheral blood, taken from a patient treated with photon-based radiotherapy. J is TRBJ2-7 and V is TRBV7-2; unclear D gene. This receptor was taken from a man aged 50 or older with gastric cancer. The CDR3 sequence: CASSPLYEQYF. DNA of the CDR3: TGTGCCAGCAGCCCCCTATACGAGCAGTACTTC.